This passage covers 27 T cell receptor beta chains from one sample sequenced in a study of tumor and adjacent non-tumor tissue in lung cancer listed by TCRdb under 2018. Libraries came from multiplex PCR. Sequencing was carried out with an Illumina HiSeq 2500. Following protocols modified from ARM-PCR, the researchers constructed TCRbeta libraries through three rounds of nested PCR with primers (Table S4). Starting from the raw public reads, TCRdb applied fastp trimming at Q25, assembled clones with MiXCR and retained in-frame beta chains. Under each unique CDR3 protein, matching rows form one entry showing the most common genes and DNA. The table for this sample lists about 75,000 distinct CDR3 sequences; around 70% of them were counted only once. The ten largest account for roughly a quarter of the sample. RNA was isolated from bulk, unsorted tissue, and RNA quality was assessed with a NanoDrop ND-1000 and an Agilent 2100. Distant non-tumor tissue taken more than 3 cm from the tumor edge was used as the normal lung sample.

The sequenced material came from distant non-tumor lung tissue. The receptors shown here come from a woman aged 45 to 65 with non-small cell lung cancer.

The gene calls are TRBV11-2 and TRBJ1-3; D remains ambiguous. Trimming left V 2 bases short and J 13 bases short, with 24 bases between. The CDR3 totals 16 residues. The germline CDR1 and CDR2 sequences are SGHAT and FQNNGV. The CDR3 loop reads CASSLTRTQTGNIIYF. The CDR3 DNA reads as TGTGCCAGCAGCTTAACCCGGACTCAGACTGGAAACATTATATATTTT.

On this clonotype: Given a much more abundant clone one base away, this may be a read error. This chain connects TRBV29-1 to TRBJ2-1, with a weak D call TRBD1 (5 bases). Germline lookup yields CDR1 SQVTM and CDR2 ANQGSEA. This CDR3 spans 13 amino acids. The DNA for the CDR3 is TGCAGCGTTGAAGAAGGGGTTGGTAATGAGCAGCTCTTC. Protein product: CSVEEGVGNEQLF.

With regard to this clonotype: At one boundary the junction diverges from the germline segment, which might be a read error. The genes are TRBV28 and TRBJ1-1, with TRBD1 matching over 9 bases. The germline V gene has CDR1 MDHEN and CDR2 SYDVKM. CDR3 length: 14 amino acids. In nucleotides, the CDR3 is TGTGCCAGCAGCCGGGACAGGGTGAACACTGAAACTTTCTTT. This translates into CASSRDRVNTETFF.

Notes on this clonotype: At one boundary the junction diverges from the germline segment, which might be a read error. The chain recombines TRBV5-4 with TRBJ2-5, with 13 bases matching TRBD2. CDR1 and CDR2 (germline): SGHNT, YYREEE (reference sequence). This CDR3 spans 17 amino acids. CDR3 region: CDSSSGTSGNLQETQYF. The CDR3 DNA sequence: TGCGACAGCAGCTCCGGGACTAGCGGGAACCTACAAGAGACCCAGTACTTC.

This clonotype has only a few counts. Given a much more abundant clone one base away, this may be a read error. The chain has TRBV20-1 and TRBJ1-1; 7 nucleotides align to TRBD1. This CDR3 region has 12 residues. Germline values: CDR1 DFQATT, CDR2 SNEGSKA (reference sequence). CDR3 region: CSVRGDRDEAFF. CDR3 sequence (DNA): TGCAGTGTTAGAGGTGACAGGGATGAAGCTTTCTTT.

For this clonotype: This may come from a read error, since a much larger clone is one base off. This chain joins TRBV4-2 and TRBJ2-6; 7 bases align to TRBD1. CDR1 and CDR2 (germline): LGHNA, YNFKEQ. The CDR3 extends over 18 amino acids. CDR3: CASSPKGGVSSGASVLTF. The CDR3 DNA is TGTGCCAGCAGCCCAAAAGGGGGCGTGAGCTCTGGGGCCAGCGTCCTGACTTTC.

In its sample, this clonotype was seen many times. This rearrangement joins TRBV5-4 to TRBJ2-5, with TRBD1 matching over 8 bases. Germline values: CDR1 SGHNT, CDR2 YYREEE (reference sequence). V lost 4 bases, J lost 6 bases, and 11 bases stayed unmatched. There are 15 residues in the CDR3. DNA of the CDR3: TGTGCCAGCAGCGTTCCGGGACAGGCCGTGAAGACCCAGTACTTC. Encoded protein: CASSVPGQAVKTQYF.

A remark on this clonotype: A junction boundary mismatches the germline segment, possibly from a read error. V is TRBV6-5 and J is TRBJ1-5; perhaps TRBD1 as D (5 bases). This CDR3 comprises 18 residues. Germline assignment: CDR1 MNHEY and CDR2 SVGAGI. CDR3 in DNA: TGTGCCTGCAGCTCGCGGATGGCAGGACAAAATACCAATCAGCCCCAGCATTTT. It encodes CACSSRMAGQNTNQPQHF.

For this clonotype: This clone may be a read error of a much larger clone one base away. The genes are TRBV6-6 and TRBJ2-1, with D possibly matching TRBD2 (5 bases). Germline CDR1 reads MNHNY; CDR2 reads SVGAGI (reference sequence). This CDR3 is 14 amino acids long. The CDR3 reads CASSYGRVYNGQFF. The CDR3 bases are TGTGCCAGCAGTTACGGGCGGGTCTACAATGGGCAGTTCTTC.

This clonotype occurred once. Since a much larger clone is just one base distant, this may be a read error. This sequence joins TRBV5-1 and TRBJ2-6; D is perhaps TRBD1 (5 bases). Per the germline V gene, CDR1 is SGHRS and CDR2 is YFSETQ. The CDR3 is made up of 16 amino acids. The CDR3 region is CASSKWSDSGANALTF. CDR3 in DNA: TGCGCCAGCAGTAAATGGTCAGACTCTGGGGCCAACGCCCTGACTTTC.

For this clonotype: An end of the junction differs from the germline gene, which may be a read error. The CDR3 reads CASSLQGVDEKLFF. In nucleotides, the CDR3 is TGCGCTAGCAGCTTACAGGGTGTCGATGAAAAACTGTTTTTT. The chain couples TRBV4-1 to TRBJ1-4, with TRBD1 as a possible D gene (6 bases). The CDR3 is made up of 14 amino acids. Germline assignment: CDR1 MGHRA and CDR2 YSYEKL.

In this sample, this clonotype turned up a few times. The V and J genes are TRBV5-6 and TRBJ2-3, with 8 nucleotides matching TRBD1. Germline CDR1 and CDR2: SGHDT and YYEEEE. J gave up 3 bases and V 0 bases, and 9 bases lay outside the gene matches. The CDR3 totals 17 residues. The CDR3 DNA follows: TGTGCCAGCAGCTTGGCCGGCAGGGGGCTTGAGACAGATACGCAGTATTTT. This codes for CASSLAGRGLETDTQYF. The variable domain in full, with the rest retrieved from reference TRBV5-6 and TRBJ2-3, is DAGVTQSPTHLIKTRGQQVTLRCSPKSGHDTVSWYQQALGQGPQFIFQYYEEEERQRGNFPDRFSGHQFPNYSSELNVNALLLGDSALYLCASSLAGRGLETDTQYFGPGTRLTVL.

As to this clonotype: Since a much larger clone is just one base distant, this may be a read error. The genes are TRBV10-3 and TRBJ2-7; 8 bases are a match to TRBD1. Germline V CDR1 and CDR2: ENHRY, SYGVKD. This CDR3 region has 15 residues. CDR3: CAISAGQGFSHEQYF. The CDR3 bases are TGTGCCATCAGTGCCGGACAGGGCTTCTCCCACGAGCAGTACTTC.

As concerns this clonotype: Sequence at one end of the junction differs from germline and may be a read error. The CDR3 nucleotides are TGTGCCAGCAGCTTTGGAGACAGGGTCTACGAGCGGTATTTC. Translating it yields CASSFGDRVYERYF. The rearrangement uses TRBV5-5 and TRBJ2-7, with TRBD1 matching 7 bases. The CDR3 loop spans 14 amino acids. CDR1 is SGHKS, CDR2 YYEKEE, per germline (reference sequence).

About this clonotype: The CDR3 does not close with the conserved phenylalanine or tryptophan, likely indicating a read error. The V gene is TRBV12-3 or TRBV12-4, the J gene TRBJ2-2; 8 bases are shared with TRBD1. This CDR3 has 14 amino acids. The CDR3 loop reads CASSTTGVAGELFI. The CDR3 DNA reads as TGTGCAAGCAGCACGACAGGGGTTGCCGGGGAGCTGTTTATT.

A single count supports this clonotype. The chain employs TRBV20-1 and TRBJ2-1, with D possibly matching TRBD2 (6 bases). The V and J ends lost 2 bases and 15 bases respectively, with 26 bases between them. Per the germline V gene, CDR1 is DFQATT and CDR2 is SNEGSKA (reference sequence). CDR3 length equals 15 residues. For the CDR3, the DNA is TGCAGTGCTAGAAATCGGCATGGAGGGCTCAATGGGCTGTTCTTC. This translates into CSARNRHGGLNGLFF.

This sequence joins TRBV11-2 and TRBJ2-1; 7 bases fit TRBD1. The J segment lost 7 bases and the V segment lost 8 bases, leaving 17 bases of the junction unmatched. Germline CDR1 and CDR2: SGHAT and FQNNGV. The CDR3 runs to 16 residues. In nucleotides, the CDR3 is TGTGCCAGCCAGAGACTGGGACAGAGTTACGAGAATGAGCAGTTCTTC. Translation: CASQRLGQSYENEQFF.

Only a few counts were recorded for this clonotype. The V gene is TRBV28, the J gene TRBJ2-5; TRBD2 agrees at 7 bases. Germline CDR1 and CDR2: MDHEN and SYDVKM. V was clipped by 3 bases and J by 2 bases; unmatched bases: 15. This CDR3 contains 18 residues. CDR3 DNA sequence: TGTGCCAGCAGTTTCTGGTTAAAGGGAGGGCCGGGGCAAGAGACCCAGTACTTC. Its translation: CASSFWLKGGPGQETQYF.

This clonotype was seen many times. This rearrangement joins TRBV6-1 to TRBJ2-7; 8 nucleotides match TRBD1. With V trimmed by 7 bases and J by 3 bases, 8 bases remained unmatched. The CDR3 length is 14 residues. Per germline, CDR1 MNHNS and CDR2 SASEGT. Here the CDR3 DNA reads TGTGCCAGCACTCCGACAGGGGAGGTCTACGAGCAGTACTTC. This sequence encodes CASTPTGEVYEQYF.

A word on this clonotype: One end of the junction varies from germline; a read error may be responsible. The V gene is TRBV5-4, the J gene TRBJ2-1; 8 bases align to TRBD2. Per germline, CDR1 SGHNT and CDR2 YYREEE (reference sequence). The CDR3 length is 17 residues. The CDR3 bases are TGTGCCAGCAGGCGGGGAGGTGGCGGGAGGAATTACAATGAGCAGTGCTTC. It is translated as CASRRGGGGRNYNEQCF.

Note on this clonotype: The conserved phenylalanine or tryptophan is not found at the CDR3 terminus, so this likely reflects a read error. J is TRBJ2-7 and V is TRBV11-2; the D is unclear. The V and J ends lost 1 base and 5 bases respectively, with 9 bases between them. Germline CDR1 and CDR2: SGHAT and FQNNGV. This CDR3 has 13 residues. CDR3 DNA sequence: TGTGCCAGCAGCTTAGCGGCTGGTCACGAGCAGTACTCC. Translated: CASSLAAGHEQYS.

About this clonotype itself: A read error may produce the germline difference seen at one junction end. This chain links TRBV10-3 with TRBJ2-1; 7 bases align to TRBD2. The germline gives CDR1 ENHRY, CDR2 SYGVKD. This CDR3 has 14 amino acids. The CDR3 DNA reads TGTGCCACAGCAGCGGGAATCCCCTACATTGAGCAGTTCTTC. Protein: CATAAGIPYIEQFF.

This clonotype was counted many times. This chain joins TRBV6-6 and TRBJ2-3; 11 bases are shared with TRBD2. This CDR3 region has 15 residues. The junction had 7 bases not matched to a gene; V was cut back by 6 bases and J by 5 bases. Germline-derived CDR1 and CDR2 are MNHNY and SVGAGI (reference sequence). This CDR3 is CASSLLAGVGDTQYF. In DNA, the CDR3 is TGTGCCAGCAGCCTACTAGCGGGAGTGGGAGATACGCAGTATTTT.

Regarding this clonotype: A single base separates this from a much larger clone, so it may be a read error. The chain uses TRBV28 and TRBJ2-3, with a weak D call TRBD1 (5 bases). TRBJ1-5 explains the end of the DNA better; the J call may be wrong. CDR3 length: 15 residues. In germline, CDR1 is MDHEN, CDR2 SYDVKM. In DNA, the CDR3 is TGTGCCAGCAGTTTTGAGACGGGACTCACAGATACGCAGCATTTT. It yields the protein CASSFETGLTDTQHF.

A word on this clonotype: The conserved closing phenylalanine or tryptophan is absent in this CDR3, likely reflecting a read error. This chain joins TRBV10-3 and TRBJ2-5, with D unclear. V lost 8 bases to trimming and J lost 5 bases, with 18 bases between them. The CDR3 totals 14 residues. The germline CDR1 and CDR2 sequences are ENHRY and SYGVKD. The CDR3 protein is CAIGPPGESETQYL. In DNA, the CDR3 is TGTGCCATCGGACCTCCCGGAGAGAGTGAGACCCAGTACCTC.

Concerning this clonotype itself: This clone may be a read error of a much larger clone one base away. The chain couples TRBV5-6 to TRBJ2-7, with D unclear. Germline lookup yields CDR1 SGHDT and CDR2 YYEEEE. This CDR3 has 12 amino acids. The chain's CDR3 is CAISLPMGEQYF. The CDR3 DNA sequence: TGTGCCATCAGCTTACCCATGGGCGAGCAGTACTTC.

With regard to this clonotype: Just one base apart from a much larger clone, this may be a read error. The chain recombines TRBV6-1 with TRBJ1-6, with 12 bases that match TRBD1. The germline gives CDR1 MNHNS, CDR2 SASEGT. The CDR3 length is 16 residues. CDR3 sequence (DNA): TGTGCCAGCAGACAGGGACAGGGGGCCGGTAATTCACTCCTCCACTTT. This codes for CASRQGQGAGNSLLHF.